This T cell receptor (beta chain) was obtained from a study of T-cell reconstitution after alpha-beta-depleted transplantation in children. This clonotype turned up a few times. This CDR3 region has 15 residues. CDR1 is LNHNV, CDR2 YYDKDF, per germline (reference sequence). The V end was cut by 5 bases, the J end by 4 bases, with 15 bases between. Unique molecular identifiers were incorporated during preparation of the TCRbeta library. TCRdb analysed the PCR reads with MiXCR anew, one entry per CDR3 protein. Among 200,000 to 250,000 distinct CDR3 sequences listed, around 9.5% were seen once. The receptor was derived from a human donor who donated a stem cell graft to a child with acute lymphoblastic leukemia. The sequences come from PBMCs from the stem cell graft donor, collected from the stem cell graft. The chain employs TRBV15 and TRBJ1-5; a possible D gene is TRBD1 (6 bases). CDR3 loop: CATSVWVGANQPQHF. Written as DNA, the CDR3 is TGTGCCACCAGCGTCTGGGTGGGGGCAAATCAGCCCCAGCATTTT.